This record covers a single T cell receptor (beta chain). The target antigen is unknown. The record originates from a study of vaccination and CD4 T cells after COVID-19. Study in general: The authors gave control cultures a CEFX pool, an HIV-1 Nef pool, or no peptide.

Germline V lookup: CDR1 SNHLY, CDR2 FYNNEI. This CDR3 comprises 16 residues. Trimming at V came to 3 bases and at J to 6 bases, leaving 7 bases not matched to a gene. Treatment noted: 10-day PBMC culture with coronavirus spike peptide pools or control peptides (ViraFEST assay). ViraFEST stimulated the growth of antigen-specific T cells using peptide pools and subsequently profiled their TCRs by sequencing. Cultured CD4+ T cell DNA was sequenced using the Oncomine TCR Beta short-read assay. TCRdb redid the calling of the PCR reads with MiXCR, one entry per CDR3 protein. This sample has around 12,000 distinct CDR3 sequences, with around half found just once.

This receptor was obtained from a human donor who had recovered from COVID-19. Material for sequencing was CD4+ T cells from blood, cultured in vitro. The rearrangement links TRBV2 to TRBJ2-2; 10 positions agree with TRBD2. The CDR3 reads CASSEGSGRASGELFF. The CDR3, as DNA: TGTGCCAGCAGTGAGGGAAGCGGGAGGGCTTCCGGGGAGCTGTTTTTT.